This T cell receptor beta chain was identified in a study of blood T cells in healthy people across ages. This CDR3 comprises 12 residues. The germline V gene has CDR1 MNHEY and CDR2 SVGAGI. The germline V and J ends were trimmed by 6 bases and 9 bases, with 11 bases remaining between them. It was with a sample-barcoded 5' primer and a J-beta primer mix that a second PCR of roughly 7 to 12 cycles was run. TCRdb re-called the 5' RACE reads through MiXCR, storing one row per CDR3 protein. The data hold about 1,500,000 distinct CDR3 sequences, with roughly 28% observed a single time. Source material: blood. V and J are TRBV6-5 and TRBJ2-2, with a possible D match to TRBD2 (6 bases). The receptor was isolated from a woman in her thirties in good health. Here the CDR3 DNA reads TGTGCCAGCAGGGGGGGTGACAGGGAGCTGTTTTTT. It yields the protein CASRGGDRELFF.